These 9 T cell receptor beta chains were sequenced from one sample in a study of beta chain features in type 1 diabetes. Study-wide points: Shortening of TCRB CDR3s, moderate but significant, appeared in all four CD4+ subsets of Type 1 diabetes patients.

Expressed TCRB transcripts were sequenced, since all the RNA that had been isolated was reverse transcribed. Clones were read by immunoSEQ multiplex PCR, and TCRdb kept only the in-frame ones, dropping some. The data hold about 340,000 clones, with roughly 13% observed a single time. What these receptors recognize is not known. Source material: naive CD4+ T cells from blood. The receptors were gathered from a woman in her late teens or twenties with type 1 diabetes.

Concerning this clone: In the same sample, other DNA sequences code for this CDR3. The gene calls are TRBV28 and TRBJ1-2; 11 positions match TRBD1. The CDR3 spans 13 residues. Germline V gene lookup returns CDR1 MDHEN and CDR2 SYDVKM. The junction had 3 bases not matched to a gene; V was cut back by 6 bases and J by 6 bases. The chain's CDR3 is CASSPGQGDGYTF. CDR3 DNA sequence: TGTGCCAGCAGCCCGGGACAGGGGGATGGCTACACCTTC.

The V call is TRBV27, the J call TRBJ2-5, with 10 bases lining up with TRBD2. CDR1 is MNHEY and CDR2 is SMNVEV in the germline V gene (reference sequence). The length of the CDR3 is 19 residues. V dropped 2 bases and J dropped 4; count of bases not matched to a gene: 16. The CDR3 loop reads CASSLGPSRASGSPETQYF. For the CDR3, the DNA is TGTGCCAGCAGTTTAGGCCCTAGCCGCGCTAGCGGGAGTCCAGAGACCCAGTACTTC.

The chain is built from TRBV27 and TRBJ2-7; D possibly corresponds to TRBD2 (6 bases). V shed 5 bases and J shed 7 bases, with 18 bases lying between them. This CDR3 contains 14 residues. The germline gives CDR1 MNHEY, CDR2 SMNVEV (reference sequence). CDR3 sequence reads: CASSLRLDLGEQYV. CDR3 coding DNA: TGTGCCAGCAGTCTACGACTAGATTTGGGAGAGCAGTACGTC.

The gene calls are TRBV7-6 and TRBJ2-5, with 8 positions matching TRBD2. V dropped 1 base and J dropped 5; count of bases not matched to a gene: 12. Germline-derived CDR1 and CDR2 are SGHVS and FNYEAQ. The CDR3 is 17 residues long. The CDR3 here is CASSLVFKAGGRETQYF. CDR3 nucleotide sequence: TGTGCCAGCAGCTTAGTATTCAAGGCGGGAGGTCGGGAGACCCAGTACTTC.

This clone came up a few times. V is TRBV11-2 and J is TRBJ2-3; D remains unclear. The CDR3 length is 19 residues. Trimming removed 1 base from V and 0 bases from J, with 20 bases in between. CDR1 is SGHAT, CDR2 FQNNGV, per germline. The CDR3 DNA reads as TGTGCCAGCAGCTTAGTTGGCGGAGCACCTATTACTAGCACAGATACGCAGTATTTT. Amino acids: CASSLVGGAPITSTDTQYF.

The rearrangement links TRBV2 to TRBJ1-2; D perhaps matches TRBD1 (5 bases). Germline loops: CDR1 SNHLY, CDR2 FYNNEI. Trimming pared 4 bases from V and 8 bases from J, leaving 8 bases between. The CDR3 contains 11 residues. CDR3 coding DNA: TGTGCCAGCAGTGCGGGGGGGGGCTACACCTTC. Translation: CASSAGGGYTF. The variable domain in full, completed from reference TRBV2 and TRBJ1-2, reads EPEVTQTPSHQVTQMGQEVILRCVPISNHLYFYWYRQILGQKVEFLVSFYNNEISEKSEIFDDQFSVERPDGSNFTLKIRSTKLEDSAMYFCASSAGGGYTFGSGTRLTVV.

This rearrangement joins TRBV6-6 to TRBJ2-7, with D unclear. Trimming shortened V by 5 bases and J by 4 bases, and 6 bases separated the two germline ends. CDR3 length equals 11 residues. In germline, CDR1 is MNHNY, CDR2 SVGAGI (reference sequence). CDR3 protein: CASSTAYEQYV. CDR3 DNA sequence: TGTGCCAGCAGTACAGCTTACGAGCAGTACGTC.

This rearrangement joins TRBV9 to TRBJ2-1; 9 bases align to TRBD1. The J segment lost 1 base and the V segment lost 0 bases, leaving 2 bases of the junction unmatched. CDR1 is SGDLS and CDR2 is YYNGEE in the germline V gene. This CDR3 spans 16 amino acids. In DNA form, the CDR3 reads TGTGCCAGCAGCGTAGTGGGGACAGGGTCCTACAATGAGCAGTTCTTC. It translates to CASSVVGTGSYNEQFF.

For the CDR3, the DNA is TGTGCCAGCAGTAATACACGCCCGTACTACAATGAGCAGTTCTTC. Protein product: CASSNTRPYYNEQFF. This chain links TRBV6-5 with TRBJ2-1; D is uncertain. This CDR3 is 15 amino acids long. V was cut by 5 bases and J by 3 bases, with 14 bases left in between. CDR1 MNHEY and CDR2 SVGAGI come from the germline V gene.